This TCR beta chain was recorded in a study of post-analysis software for immune sequencing data. Details on this clonotype: No antigen is known for it.

CDR1 is DFQATT and CDR2 is SNEGSKA in the germline V gene (reference sequence). The CDR3 contains 18 residues. The V and J ends lost 5 bases and 3 bases, in that order; junction bases with no gene match: 17. Study-wide results and limits: Those samples that were prepared in the same batch co-clustered strongly by F measure. Controls showed significantly higher normalized Chao1 diversity than did multiple sclerosis patients. When patients were compared with controls, about 5 TRBV segments were more frequent, TRBV5-6, TRBV5-1 and TRBV20-1 among them.

The library was made from cDNA and included unique molecular identifiers. Approximately 0.5 million cDNA molecules were recovered from an input of about 1 to 10 million T cells. TCRdb reanalysed the PCR reads using MiXCR and keeps one entry per CDR3 protein. The profile shows fewer than 900,000 distinct CDR3 sequences, roughly 46% of them singletons. This sequence was found in a girl aged 5 to 17 with multiple sclerosis. The chain links TRBV20-1 to TRBJ2-3; 10 bases fit TRBD2. Sequencing input: blood. The CDR3 DNA reads as TGCAGTGCTTCCTCCGGGCTAGCGGGAGTCCTCTGGACAGATACGCAGTATTTT. Protein: CSASSGLAGVLWTDTQYF.